Sequencing of this TCR beta chain was carried out in a study of PD-1 blockade in classical Hodgkin lymphoma (TCRdb year 2020). At the level of the whole study: Nivolumab dosing was 3 mg/kg intravenously every 2 weeks, continuing until either disease progression or unacceptable toxicity. The study used TCR beta sequencing and CyTOF to define a peripheral blood immune signature of response to PD-1 blockade in classical Hodgkin lymphoma.

For this clone: Its antigen remains unidentified. No much larger clone exists at a distance of one base, and base qualities are not known.

V sheds 0 bases and J sheds 0 bases, leaving 3 bases between their ends. From the germline V gene, CDR1 is SGHTS and CDR2 is YDEGEE. From the cysteine through the phenylalanine, the CDR3 covers 13 amino acids. Only the CDR3 DNA is retained, 39 bases long and in frame from the first base. The Qiagen DNeasy kit was used to extract genomic DNA both from unsorted PBMCs and from the negatively selected CD4+ and CD8+ fractions. Amplification of TCR beta CDR3 regions was done by immunoSEQ multiplex PCR with primers that anneal to V and J segments. A synthetic immune receptor repertoire was used to minimize amplification bias, and any remaining bias was removed computationally after sequencing. The authors processed their data as follows. Custom Python scripts were used to quantify repertoire diversity as the Shannon entropy index. Unsorted, CD4+ and CD8+ repertoires were examined separately, except in combined analyses, for which CD4+ and CD8+ sequences were merged in silico. Clonal expansion was defined as a frequency increase of at least 2-fold after treatment compared with C1D1, and clones undetected at baseline were assigned a pseudocount of 0.5. Singleton clones were defined as clones with 0 or 1 copy at C1D1, and non-singleton clones were defined as clones with 2 or more copies. By matching protein sequences in sorted samples from the same patient, clones expanded in unsorted samples were annotated as CD4+, CD8+ or unknown. Wilcoxon tests on paired samples were used to test diversity changes from C1D1 to C4D1. As stored in TCRdb, this immuneACCESS dataset retains in-frame rearrangements with V and J assigned. A fraction of the clones does not appear; measured against another copy, unresolved V genes explain less than half of the discrepancy, and the remainder lacks a known reason. The DNA gave D and trimming, while V, J and clone size come from that table. In this sample the table shows about 41,000 clones, roughly three quarters of which occur a single time. The ten largest clones capture 20% to 25% of the sample.

On the study overall, not on this receptor specifically: Baseline TCR diversity was reported to be lower in newly diagnosed patients than in healthy donors and to be lower still in relapsed/refractory patients. By C4D1, a significant rise was seen in CD4+ TCR diversity but not in CD8+ TCR diversity (p=0.0027 vs p=0.16), and the rise was most apparent among complete responders (p=0.02). Trial patients achieving complete response had baseline diversity similar to newly diagnosed patients, whereas partial responders and progressors had significantly lower diversity. The study was restricted to a single clinical trial cohort, and the causes of repertoire differences, possibly disease activity or prior therapy, were left undefined. Diversity was lower in patients who began nivolumab less than 1 year after ASCT, so these patients were left out of later analyses to avoid confounding by immune reconstitution.

Reading the label with the study, this specimen's time point is: cycle 1 day 1 (C1D1), immediately before nivolumab initiation. All trial patients had relapsed after autologous stem cell transplantation, with cohorts A, B and C differing in prior brentuximab vedotin exposure. The trial cohort comprised roughly 50 patients with relapsed/refractory classical Hodgkin lymphoma whose best overall responses were complete response, partial response or progressive disease. Single-agent nivolumab was administered to trial patients in the multi-cohort phase II CheckMate 205 trial. An independent review committee assessed best overall response by applying the 2007 International Working Group response criteria. Trial PBMCs were obtained immediately prior to nivolumab initiation (C1D1) and on therapy at cycle 2 day 1 and cycle 4 day 1. Peripheral blood was collected in 8 mL Vacutainer Cell Preparation Tubes, from which PBMCs were isolated by centrifugation and then cryopreserved.

The specimen comprised peripheral blood mononuclear cells (PBMCs), sampled at baseline. This sequence was found in a human donor with classical Hodgkin lymphoma. Rearrangement joined TRBV5-8 to TRBJ1-1; there is no confident call for the D gene. The base sequence is TGTGCCAGCAGCTTGGGAATGAACACTGAAGCTTTCTTT. This is translated as CASSLGMNTEAFF.